This TCR beta chain was documented in a study of blood T cell repertoires in COVID-19. On the study more broadly: From the United States, Italy and Spain came samples of acute and convalescent COVID-19.

The CDR3 has 14 amino acids. The V gene's germline CDR1 is MNHEY and CDR2 SVGAGI. Trimming cost V 7 bases and J 1 base, with 13 bases left between them. Clones were sequenced by immunoSEQ multiplex PCR, and TCRdb holds only the in-frame ones, with some missing. The repertoire includes about 160,000 clones, approximately 90% of them detected once, and around 10% sits in the top ten. The sample taken for sequencing was peripheral blood. The receptor comes from a woman in her seventies with COVID-19, enrolled during active disease. The chain is built from TRBV6-5 and TRBJ1-1, with a weak D call TRBD1 (6 bases). Written as DNA, the CDR3 is TGTGCCAGCACCCTAGGGGGTGAGAACACTGAAGCTTTCTTT. This encodes CASTLGGENTEAFF.